This T cell receptor beta chain was recovered during a study of blood T cells in healthy people across ages. General observations from the study: Not knowing donor CMV status may have confounded expanded clonotype changes. Without sorted subsets, naive and antigen-experienced compartments could not be conclusively compared.

Extraction of total RNA produced a minimum of 5.5 micrograms from each sample. CDR3 length: 17 amino acids. Looked up from germline, CDR1 is KGHSH and CDR2 is LQKENI. V lost 6 bases, J lost 8 bases, and 23 bases lay in between. Points on this clonotype: Its antigen is unknown.

For the second PCR, which ran for about 6 to 12 cycles, a sample-barcoded 5' primer and a J-beta primer mix were used. Each CDR3 protein gets one entry after TCRdb re-called the 5' RACE reads with MiXCR. The data show 650,000 to 1,000,000 distinct CDR3 sequences, 35% to 40% seen once. This TCR came from a man between 18 and 35 years old in good health. The sample taken for sequencing was blood. The chain joins TRBV18 to TRBJ1-6; no definite D call. The CDR3 is CASSPTGVSTGDSPLHF. Here the CDR3 DNA reads TGTGCCAGCTCCCCAACTGGGGTGTCAACCGGGGATTCACCCCTCCACTTT.